This T cell receptor beta chain was identified during a study of molecular identifiers for immune sequencing clone quantification. Study as a whole: Replicates involved a five-way split of RNA from roughly 21,000 or 96,000 naive CD8 cells, with sequencing of four.

As for this clonotype: As yet, its antigen is unknown. Since a much larger clone is just one base distant, this may be a read error.

Overall study findings and caveats: More than 98% of effector molecules, versus under 1% of naive-cell molecules, belonged to clones above 20 RNA copies. Spiked Jurkat TCR RNA from one cell was reportedly detectable among one million naive cells.

MiXCR, run by TCRdb on the PCR reads, gives a single entry per CDR3 protein. Found here are over 600,000 distinct CDR3 sequences, 15% to 20% of them singletons; the top ten hold around 0.9%. Germline V gives CDR1 PRHDT, CDR2 FYEKMQ (reference sequence). CDR3 length: 13 residues. V gene TRBV13 combines with J gene TRBJ2-7; possible D gene TRBD1, 6 bases. The sample taken for sequencing was naive CD8+ T cells from blood, with Jurkat cell RNA spiked in. Subset in this sample: FACS-sorted CD8+CD4-CCR7+CD45RA+ naive T cells. The TCR originated in a human donor in good health. Some libraries in this study had Jurkat cell RNA spiked in. CDR3 residues: CGSSLTGTHEQYF. As DNA, the CDR3 is TGTGGCAGCAGCTTAACAGGGACGCACGAGCAGTACTTC.